This T cell receptor beta chain was documented in a study of human T cells and chemical hapten exposure. Whole-study findings and limits: Expanded TCRs clustered into significantly more large CDR3 similarity groups than controls, the analysis revealed.

Specified time point: patch test 1, 2 weeks after DPC sensitization. Treatment given: therapeutic diphenylcyclopropenone sensitization with weekly scalp DPC. The library attached unique molecular identifiers to individual cDNA molecules. TCRdb re-derived calls from the RACE reads in MiXCR, one entry per CDR3 protein. The sample lists 150,000 to 200,000 distinct CDR3 sequences, 20% to 25% seen once, with approximately 6.7% in the top ten. This clonotype was picked up a small number of times. The antigen remains unidentified. This clonotype originated in a woman aged 50 to 65 with alopecia areata. Some clones in this sample may be carry-over from other donors' samples. The input for sequencing was whole blood, taken in connection with sensitization to the hapten diphenylcyclopropenone (DPC).

This CDR3 reads CASSSTGTPAFNEQFF. CDR3 in DNA: TGTGCCAGCTCATCGACCGGGACCCCCGCGTTTAATGAGCAGTTCTTC. The chain carries TRBV18 and TRBJ2-1; the D gene could be TRBD1 or TRBD2 (5 bases each). Germline V gene data show CDR1 as KGHSH and CDR2 as LQKENI. The CDR3 covers 16 residues. Trimming cost V 5 bases and J 7 bases, with 21 bases left between them.